The rows below give T cell receptor beta chains drawn from one sample of a study of STAT5B mutations in CD4+ large granular lymphocyte leukemia. The protocol was immunoSEQ multiplex PCR, while the TCRdb copy is restricted to in-frame clones and leaves out a portion. The sample carries about 32,000 clones, approximately 86% recorded once. Sequencing was carried out using CD4+ T cells from blood buffy coats. Every receptor here comes from a human donor in good health. The CDR3 runs from the conserved cysteine through the conserved F or W. Fields, in order: CDR3 protein, D gene, V gene, J gene. D genes are given only for firm matches.

CDR3aa: CSATLAEQFF
d_gene: -
v_gene: TRBV20-1
j_gene: TRBJ2-1

CDR3aa: CASRPGEDTEAFF
d_gene: -
v_gene: TRBV10-2
j_gene: TRBJ1-1

CDR3aa: CASSLFALSSYEQYF
d_gene: -
v_gene: TRBV5-1
j_gene: TRBJ2-7

CDR3aa: CASSIGGGQETQYF
d_gene: -
v_gene: TRBV19
j_gene: TRBJ2-5

CDR3aa: CASSMAGTQSDIQYF
d_gene: -
v_gene: TRBV18
j_gene: TRBJ2-4

CDR3aa: CASSSPGQGVQPQHF
d_gene: TRBD1
v_gene: TRBV28
j_gene: TRBJ1-5

CDR3aa: CASSGGGGLAARGTQYF
d_gene: TRBD2
v_gene: TRBV5-1
j_gene: TRBJ2-3

CDR3aa: CAWAPSTDTQYF
d_gene: -
v_gene: TRBV30
j_gene: TRBJ2-3

CDR3aa: CASSPRPGGQPQHF
d_gene: TRBD1
v_gene: TRBV18
j_gene: TRBJ1-5

CDR3aa: CASSLGGYSNQPQHF
d_gene: -
v_gene: TRBV11-2
j_gene: TRBJ1-5

CDR3aa: CASSSGGRLVNNEQFF
d_gene: TRBD2
v_gene: TRBV7-8
j_gene: TRBJ2-1

CDR3aa: CASSPGHRSSFEQYF
d_gene: -
v_gene: TRBV19
j_gene: TRBJ2-7

CDR3aa: CASSLQRNTDTQYF
d_gene: -
v_gene: TRBV7-3
j_gene: TRBJ2-3

CDR3aa: CASSLERDEQFF
d_gene: -
v_gene: TRBV5-5
j_gene: TRBJ2-1

CDR3aa: CATSEGGGGPGYTEAFF
d_gene: -
v_gene: TRBV15
j_gene: TRBJ1-1

CDR3aa: CASLGPSSYNEQFF
d_gene: -
v_gene: TRBV18
j_gene: TRBJ2-1

CDR3aa: CASSFQGEYNEQFF
d_gene: -
v_gene: TRBV5-1
j_gene: TRBJ2-1

CDR3aa: CASSPPWGMNTEAFF
d_gene: -
v_gene: TRBV28
j_gene: TRBJ1-1

CDR3aa: CSVLATGYRETQYF
d_gene: -
v_gene: TRBV29-1
j_gene: TRBJ2-5

CDR3aa: CASSLGQNYNEQFF
d_gene: TRBD1
v_gene: TRBV11-3
j_gene: TRBJ2-1

CDR3aa: CASSYGSNEQFF
d_gene: -
v_gene: TRBV6-6
j_gene: TRBJ2-1

CDR3aa: CASSWDRDERGYTF
d_gene: TRBD1
v_gene: TRBV5-4
j_gene: TRBJ1-2

CDR3aa: CASSLNGIGSKNIQYF
d_gene: -
v_gene: TRBV7-2
j_gene: TRBJ2-4

CDR3aa: CASSLRAATNEKLFF
d_gene: -
v_gene: TRBV5-1
j_gene: TRBJ1-4

CDR3aa: CASSQVAGAWNEQFF
d_gene: TRBD2
v_gene: TRBV14
j_gene: TRBJ2-1

CDR3aa: CASSYQGNTEAFF
d_gene: -
v_gene: TRBV6-6
j_gene: TRBJ1-1

CDR3aa: CASSSGLAVDEQFF
d_gene: TRBD2
v_gene: TRBV7-9
j_gene: TRBJ2-1

CDR3aa: CASSYNRDQPQHF
d_gene: -
v_gene: TRBV6-5
j_gene: TRBJ1-5

CDR3aa: CASSSRQGQTEAFF
d_gene: TRBD1
v_gene: TRBV27
j_gene: TRBJ1-1

CDR3aa: CATSSLRFYEQYF
d_gene: -
v_gene: TRBV15
j_gene: -

CDR3aa: CASSFGQLVGGYTF
d_gene: -
v_gene: TRBV28
j_gene: TRBJ1-2

CDR3aa: CASSPLSGRGPQYEQYF
d_gene: TRBD2
v_gene: TRBV23-1
j_gene: TRBJ2-7

CDR3aa: CASSPGQGGNTIYF
d_gene: -
v_gene: TRBV5-1
j_gene: TRBJ1-3

CDR3aa: CASSSGTQSSGEQFF
d_gene: -
v_gene: TRBV6-5
j_gene: TRBJ2-1

CDR3aa: CAWQQTKAFTRGEKLFF
d_gene: -
v_gene: TRBV30
j_gene: TRBJ1-4

CDR3aa: CASSPKGSSYNEQFF
d_gene: -
v_gene: TRBV7-9
j_gene: TRBJ2-1

CDR3aa: CASSFLSRRVQAFF
d_gene: -
v_gene: TRBV28
j_gene: TRBJ1-1

CDR3aa: CASLSGGRGYGEKLFF
d_gene: TRBD1
v_gene: TRBV28
j_gene: TRBJ1-4

CDR3aa: CASSLKTASFGRTEAFF
d_gene: -
v_gene: TRBV7-2
j_gene: TRBJ1-1

CDR3aa: CASSSSQPQHF
d_gene: -
v_gene: TRBV28
j_gene: TRBJ1-5

CDR3aa: CASSFSVNTEAFF
d_gene: -
v_gene: TRBV27
j_gene: TRBJ1-1

CDR3aa: CASSVDRTGSYGYTF
d_gene: -
v_gene: TRBV9
j_gene: TRBJ1-2

CDR3aa: CASSVAGPRQYF
d_gene: -
v_gene: TRBV2
j_gene: TRBJ2-7

CDR3aa: CASSIKGGTPSGANVLTF
d_gene: -
v_gene: TRBV19
j_gene: TRBJ2-6

CDR3aa: CASSPFGGEQFF
d_gene: -
v_gene: TRBV18
j_gene: TRBJ2-1

CDR3aa: CASRSGTSRAEQYF
d_gene: TRBD2
v_gene: TRBV6-5
j_gene: TRBJ2-7

CDR3aa: CASSLGQGGTQYF
d_gene: -
v_gene: TRBV7-9
j_gene: TRBJ2-5

CDR3aa: CASKVGGESTGELFF
d_gene: -
v_gene: TRBV19
j_gene: TRBJ2-2

CDR3aa: CASSGGSSGGNEQFF
d_gene: TRBD2
v_gene: TRBV10-1
j_gene: TRBJ2-1

CDR3aa: CAWSPGTGGFYNSPLHF
d_gene: TRBD1
v_gene: TRBV30
j_gene: TRBJ1-6

CDR3aa: CASSRPPHTEAFF
d_gene: -
v_gene: TRBV18
j_gene: TRBJ1-1

CDR3aa: CASTRDSYGYTF
d_gene: TRBD1
v_gene: TRBV6-6
j_gene: TRBJ1-2